The 23 T cell receptor beta chains reported below all come from one sample, sequenced in a study of blood T cell repertoires in COVID-19. Profiling relied on immunoSEQ multiplex PCR, and the TCRdb table lists in-frame clones only, not all of them. The sample records tens of thousands of clones, more than 70% being singletons. What was sequenced was peripheral blood. These receptors originate from a woman older than 75 with acute or convalescent COVID-19.

The chain couples TRBV9 to TRBJ1-3; no firm D call. CDR1 SGDLS and CDR2 YYNGEE come from the germline V gene. This CDR3 contains 15 residues. V shed 4 bases and J shed 0 bases, with 11 bases lying between them. The chain's CDR3 is CASSPPGISGNTIYF. The CDR3 bases are TGTGCCAGCAGCCCTCCCGGGATCTCTGGAAACACCATATATTTT.

This rearrangement joins TRBV5-1 to TRBJ1-4; D unresolved. The CDR3 covers 15 residues. The germline V gene has CDR1 SGHRS and CDR2 YFSETQ. V lost 0 bases and J lost 6, with 12 bases in between. The CDR3, as DNA: TGCGCCAGCAGCTTGGGACTACGAGGAGATGAAAAACTGTTTTTT. It translates to CASSLGLRGDEKLFF.

J is TRBJ1-2 and V is TRBV6-5, with TRBD1 matching 7 bases. Unmatched junction bases numbered 9, after V lost 6 bases and J lost 5 bases. CDR1 and CDR2 (germline): MNHEY, SVGAGI. This CDR3 region has 14 residues. The DNA for the CDR3 is TGTGCCAGCAGCACCCAATCGACAGGGTATGGCTACACCTTC. Translating it yields CASSTQSTGYGYTF.

V and J are TRBV27 and TRBJ2-3; 9 nucleotides align to TRBD2. V lost 7 bases to trimming and J lost 2 bases; unmatched junction nucleotides: 10. The CDR3 contains 16 residues. The V gene's germline CDR1 is MNHEY and CDR2 SMNVEV (reference sequence). This CDR3 is CASKNGLAGVTDTQYF. CDR3 in DNA: TGTGCCAGCAAGAACGGCTTAGCGGGGGTCACAGATACGCAGTATTTT.

V and J are TRBV6-2 or TRBV6-3 and TRBJ1-5; 7 positions match TRBD1. The CDR3 sequence is 14 residues long. The V and J ends lost 5 bases and 6 bases, in that order; junction bases with no gene match: 7. Germline CDR1 MNHEY, CDR2 SVGEGT. CDR3: CASSPRQGGQPQHF. DNA of the CDR3: TGTGCCAGCAGTCCAAGACAGGGAGGTCAGCCCCAGCATTTT.

CDR3 region: CASSSTSGNKDEQFF. CDR3 in DNA: TGTGCCAGCAGTTCAACTAGCGGGAATAAAGATGAGCAGTTCTTC. V gene TRBV27 combines with J gene TRBJ2-1, with 10 bases aligning to TRBD2. Germline V gene lookup returns CDR1 MNHEY and CDR2 SMNVEV (reference sequence). V trimming: 4 bases; J trimming: 8 bases; junction bases outside the gene matches: 8. The CDR3 extends over 15 amino acids.

The chain recombines TRBV4-3 with TRBJ2-3; D perhaps matches TRBD2 (6 bases). This CDR3 is built from 13 residues. V was shortened by 5 bases and J by 3 bases, with 9 bases between the two germline ends. Germline CDR1 and CDR2: LGHNA and YSLEER. The CDR3 bases are TGCGCCAGCAGCTGGGGGGTGACAGATACGCAGTATTTT. Amino acids: CASSWGVTDTQYF.

This clone has more than one count but fewer than ten. In nucleotides, the CDR3 is TGTGCCAGCAGTGAAGCGTCTACTAGGGTTGGAAACACCATATATTTT. It codes for CASSEASTRVGNTIYF. V is TRBV6-1 and J is TRBJ1-3, with D unclear. Germline V gene data show CDR1 as MNHNS and CDR2 as SASEGT. Trimming took 0 bases from V and 3 from J, leaving 12 bases between them. CDR3 length: 16 residues.

V is TRBV6-2 or TRBV6-3 and J is TRBJ2-7; the D gene is possibly TRBD1 (5 bases). V was pared by 5 bases and J by 2 bases, with 16 bases between. CDR3 length: 15 amino acids. Germline CDR1 reads MNHEY; CDR2 reads SVGEGT. As DNA, the CDR3 is TGTGCCAGCAGTACCCCCCACAGGCAAACCTACGAGCAGTACTTC. Protein product: CASSTPHRQTYEQYF.

V and J are TRBV7-2 and TRBJ1-5; D is unresolved. The CDR3 is 14 amino acids. Between the trimmed V and J ends, which lost 2 bases and 6 bases, there was a span of 11 bases. Germline values: CDR1 SGHTA, CDR2 FQGNSA. CDR3 DNA sequence: TGTGCCAGCAGCTTAACCGTTACGGGTCAGCCCCAGCATTTT. Residues: CASSLTVTGQPQHF.

V is TRBV2 and J is TRBJ1-1, with D unresolved. The CDR3 runs to 13 residues. The V and J ends lost 8 bases and 0 bases respectively, with 10 bases between them. Germline-derived CDR1 and CDR2 are SNHLY and FYNNEI. The CDR3 DNA reads as TGTGCCAGCGCGGGCAGGATGAACACTGAAGCTTTCTTT. Encoded protein: CASAGRMNTEAFF.

The chain is built from TRBV5-8 and TRBJ1-5; 9 positions match TRBD1. The CDR3 runs to 15 residues. Germline CDR1 reads SGHTS; CDR2 reads YDEGEE. The ends lost 2 bases at V and 2 bases at J; junction bases unmatched: 2. CDR3 residues: CASSFRDRGNQPQHF. The CDR3 DNA follows: TGTGCCAGCAGCTTCCGGGACAGGGGCAATCAGCCCCAGCATTTT.

The chain links TRBV12-3 or TRBV12-4 to TRBJ2-7; no clear D gene. This CDR3 is built from 12 residues. V shed 3 bases and J shed 3 bases, with 6 bases lying between them. The CDR3 region has the DNA TGTGCCAGCAGTTTCGGCGGCTACGAGCAGTACTTC. Translation: CASSFGGYEQYF.

The chain couples TRBV6-2 or TRBV6-3 to TRBJ2-7, with TRBD1 matching over 8 bases. Germline lookup yields CDR1 MNHEY and CDR2 SVGEGT. V lost 0 bases to trimming and J lost 5 bases; unmatched junction nucleotides: 9. The CDR3 totals 16 residues. The CDR3 is CASSYSFGQGFNEQYF. As DNA, the CDR3 is TGTGCCAGCAGTTACTCGTTCGGACAGGGATTTAACGAGCAGTACTTC.

Concerning this clone: Distinct nucleotide sequences in the sample also encode this CDR3. The genes are TRBV7-2 and TRBJ2-1; TRBD2 might be the D (6 bases). The V end was cut by 0 bases, the J end by 10 bases, with 10 bases between. CDR1 SGHTA and CDR2 FQGNSA come from the germline V gene. The CDR3 has 13 residues. The CDR3 coding sequence is TGTGCCAGCAGCTTAGCGACGGCGGGAGAGCAGTTCTTC. This sequence encodes CASSLATAGEQFF.

The J gene is TRBJ1-5, the V gene TRBV19; 8 nucleotides line up with TRBD1. The CDR3 contains 16 residues. CDR1 is LNHDA, CDR2 SQIVND, per germline (reference sequence). The J segment lost 0 bases and the V segment lost 5 bases, leaving 6 bases of the junction unmatched. CDR3 nucleotide sequence: TGTGCCAGTAGTCCTCGACAGGGGAATAGCAATCAGCCCCAGCATTTT. The encoded protein is CASSPRQGNSNQPQHF.

The CDR3 coding sequence is TGTGCCAGCAGCCCCAGGGTGAACACTGAAGCTTTCTTT. This translates into CASSPRVNTEAFF. The V and J genes are TRBV9 and TRBJ1-1; tentatively, D is TRBD1 (5 bases). Trimming left V 4 bases short and J 0 bases short, with 7 bases between. Germline V gene lookup returns CDR1 SGDLS and CDR2 YYNGEE. CDR3 length: 13 residues. The entire variable domain, with the rest obtained from reference TRBV9 and TRBJ1-1, is as follows: DSGVTQTPKHLITATGQRVTLRCSPRSGDLSVYWYQQSLDQGLQFLIQYYNGEERAKGNILERFSAQQFPDLHSELNLSSLELGDSALYFCASSPRVNTEAFFGQGTRLTVV.

The chain carries TRBV2 and TRBJ2-3; TRBD2 agrees at 8 bases. Germline V gene lookup returns CDR1 SNHLY and CDR2 FYNNEI. The V and J ends lost 5 bases and 4 bases, in that order; junction bases with no gene match: 2. This CDR3 contains 13 residues. CDR3 loop: CASSLGLADTQYF. CDR3 nucleotides: TGTGCCAGCAGTTTGGGACTAGCAGATACGCAGTATTTT.

The V gene is TRBV29-1, the J gene TRBJ2-6, with 11 nucleotides matching TRBD1. The germline gives CDR1 SQVTM, CDR2 ANQGSEA. The CDR3 spans 13 residues. Trimming took 5 bases from V and 7 from J; bases not matched to a gene: 1. The CDR3 loop is CSVRTGGANVLTF. The CDR3 nucleotides read TGCAGCGTTCGGACAGGGGGCGCCAACGTCCTGACTTTC. Full variable domain (outside the CDR3, taken from reference TRBV29-1 and TRBJ2-6): SAVISQKPSRDICQRGTSLTIQCQVDSQVTMMFWYRQQPGQSLTLIATANQGSEATYESGFVIDKFPISRPNLTFSTLTVSNMSPEDSSIYLCSVRTGGANVLTFGAGSRLTVL.

The chain employs TRBV3-1 (or the pseudogene TRBV3-2) and TRBJ1-2; D call uncertain. The CDR3 is 13 amino acids. V lost 4 bases, J lost 2 bases, and 8 bases lay in between. The germline gives CDR1 LGHDT, CDR2 YNNKEL (reference sequence). This chain's CDR3 is CASSPGSNYGYTF. The CDR3 coding sequence is TGTGCCAGCAGCCCCGGGTCGAACTATGGCTACACCTTC.

V gene TRBV5-1 combines with J gene TRBJ2-1, with 9 bases matching TRBD2. Trimming at V came to 7 bases and at J to 4 bases, leaving 6 bases not matched to a gene. From germline, CDR1 is SGHRS and CDR2 YFSETQ. This CDR3 contains 14 residues. As DNA, the CDR3 is TGCGCCAGCCACTCTAGCGGGGTATACAATGAGCAGTTCTTC. Amino acid sequence: CASHSSGVYNEQFF.

This clone has more than one count but fewer than ten. This sequence joins TRBV29-1 and TRBJ1-1, with a weak D call TRBD1 (6 bases). Germline V gives CDR1 SQVTM, CDR2 ANQGSEA. V was pared by 4 bases and J by 3 bases, with 12 bases between. CDR3 length: 13 amino acids. CDR3 protein: CSVAPSGDTEAFF. In DNA form, the CDR3 reads TGCAGCGTTGCCCCGTCAGGGGACACTGAAGCTTTCTTT.

The chain carries TRBV10-3 and TRBJ2-2; 16 nucleotides align to TRBD2. The germline V gene has CDR1 ENHRY and CDR2 SYGVKD. CDR3 length: 17 amino acids. V shed 6 bases and J 6 bases; nucleotides not matched to a gene: 7. CDR3 DNA sequence: TGTGCCATCAGCGCAGCCGGGACTAGCGGGGGGGCCGGGGAGCTGTTTTTT. Residues: CAISAAGTSGGAGELFF.